This T cell receptor (beta chain) was sequenced during a study of CD8 T cells in ankylosing spondylitis. As concerns this clonotype: Its cognate antigen is unknown.

The V gene end was trimmed by 4 bases and the J gene end by 12 bases; junction bases not matched to a gene: 20. Per germline, CDR1 MNHEY and CDR2 SVGEGT. The CDR3 spans 17 residues. Study-level points and caveats: A motif of 8 or 9 highly homologous TCR beta variants was seen as apparently characteristic of ankylosing spondylitis blood.

One entry per CDR3 protein results from TCRdb running MiXCR on the 5' RACE reads. The table has 150,000 to 200,000 distinct CDR3 sequences, 13% seen once. This receptor was obtained from a female donor with ankylosing spondylitis or in good health (not recorded which). The material sequenced was blood, either unsorted or a sorted T cell fraction (not recorded which). The rearrangement uses TRBV6-2 or TRBV6-3 and TRBJ2-1; TRBD2 matches at 8 bases. CDR3 loop: CASSSPRGGPSIFGQFF. The DNA for the CDR3 is TGTGCCAGCAGTTCCCCCCGGGGGGGCCCATCGATTTTCGGGCAGTTCTTC.